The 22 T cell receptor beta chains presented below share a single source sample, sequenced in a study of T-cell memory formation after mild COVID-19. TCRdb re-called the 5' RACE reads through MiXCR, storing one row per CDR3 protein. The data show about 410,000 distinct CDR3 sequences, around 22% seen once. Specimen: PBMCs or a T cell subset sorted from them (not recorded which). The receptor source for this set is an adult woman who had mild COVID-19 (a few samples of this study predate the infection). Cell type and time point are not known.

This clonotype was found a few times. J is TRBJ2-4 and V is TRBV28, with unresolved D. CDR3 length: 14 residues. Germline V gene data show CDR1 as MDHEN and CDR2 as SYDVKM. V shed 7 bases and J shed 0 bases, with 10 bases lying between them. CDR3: CASKRGLAKNIQYF. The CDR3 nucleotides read TGTGCCAGCAAGCGAGGATTAGCCAAAAACATTCAGTACTTC. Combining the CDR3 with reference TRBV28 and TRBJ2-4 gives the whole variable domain DVKVTQSSRYLVKRTGEKVFLECVQDMDHENMFWYRQDPGLGLRLIYFSYDVKMKEKGDIPEGYSVSREKKERFSLILESASTNQTSMYLCASKRGLAKNIQYFGAGTRLSVL.

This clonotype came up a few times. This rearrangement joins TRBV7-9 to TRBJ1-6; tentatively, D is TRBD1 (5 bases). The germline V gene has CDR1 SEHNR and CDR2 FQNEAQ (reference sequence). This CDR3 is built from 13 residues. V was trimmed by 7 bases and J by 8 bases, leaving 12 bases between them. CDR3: CASNQWGDSPLHF. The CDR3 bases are TGTGCCAGCAACCAGTGGGGGGATTCACCCCTCCACTTT.

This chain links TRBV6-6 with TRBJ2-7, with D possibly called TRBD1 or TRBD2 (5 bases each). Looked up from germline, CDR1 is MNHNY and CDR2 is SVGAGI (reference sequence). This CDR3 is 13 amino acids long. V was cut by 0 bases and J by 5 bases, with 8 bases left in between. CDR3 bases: TGTGCCAGCAGTTACTCGGGGGTCGACGAGCAGTACTTC. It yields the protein CASSYSGVDEQYF.

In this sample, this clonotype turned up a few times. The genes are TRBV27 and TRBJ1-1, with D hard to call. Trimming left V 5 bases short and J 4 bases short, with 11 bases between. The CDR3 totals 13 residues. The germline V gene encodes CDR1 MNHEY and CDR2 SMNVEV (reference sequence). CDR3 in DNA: TGTGCCAGCAGTGCCCGGTTGAGCACTGAAGCTTTCTTT. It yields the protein CASSARLSTEAFF.

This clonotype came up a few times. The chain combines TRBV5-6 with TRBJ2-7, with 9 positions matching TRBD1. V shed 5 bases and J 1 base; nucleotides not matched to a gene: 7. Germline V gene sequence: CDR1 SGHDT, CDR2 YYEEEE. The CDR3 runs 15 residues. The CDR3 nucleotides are TGTGCCAGCAGGGCGTGGGGACAGGGATCCTACGAGCAGTACTTC. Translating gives CASRAWGQGSYEQYF.

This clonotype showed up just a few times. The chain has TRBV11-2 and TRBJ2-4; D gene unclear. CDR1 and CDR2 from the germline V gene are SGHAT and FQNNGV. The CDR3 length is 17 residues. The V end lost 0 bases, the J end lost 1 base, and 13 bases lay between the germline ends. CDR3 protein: CASSLEHPAWAKNIQYF. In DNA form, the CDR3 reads TGTGCCAGCAGCTTAGAACATCCGGCGTGGGCCAAAAACATTCAGTACTTC.

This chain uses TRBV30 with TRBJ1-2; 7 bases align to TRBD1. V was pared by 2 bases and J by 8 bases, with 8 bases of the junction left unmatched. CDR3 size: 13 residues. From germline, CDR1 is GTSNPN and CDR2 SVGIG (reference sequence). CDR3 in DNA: TGTGCCTGGAGTTCGGACAGGTCTCGGGGCTACACCTTC. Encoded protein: CAWSSDRSRGYTF.

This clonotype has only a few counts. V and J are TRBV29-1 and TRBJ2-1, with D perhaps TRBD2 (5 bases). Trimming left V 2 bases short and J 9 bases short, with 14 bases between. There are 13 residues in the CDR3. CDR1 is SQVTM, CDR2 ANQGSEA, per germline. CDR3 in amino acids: CSVELVDRGEQFF. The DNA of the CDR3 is TGCAGCGTTGAACTGGTAGACCGGGGTGAGCAGTTCTTC.

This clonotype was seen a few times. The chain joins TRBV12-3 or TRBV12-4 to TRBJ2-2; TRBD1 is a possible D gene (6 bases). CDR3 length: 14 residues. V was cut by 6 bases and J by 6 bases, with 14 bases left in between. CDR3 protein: CASSPIQGAGELFF. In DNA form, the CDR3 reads TGTGCCAGCAGCCCTATACAGGGCGCCGGGGAGCTGTTTTTT.

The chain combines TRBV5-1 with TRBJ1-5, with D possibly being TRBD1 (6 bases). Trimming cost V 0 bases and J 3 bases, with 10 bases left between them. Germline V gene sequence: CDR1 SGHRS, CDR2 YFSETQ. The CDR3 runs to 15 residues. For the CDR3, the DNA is TGCGCCAGCAGCTTGGATGGACAGACCAATCAGCCCCAGCATTTT. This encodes CASSLDGQTNQPQHF.

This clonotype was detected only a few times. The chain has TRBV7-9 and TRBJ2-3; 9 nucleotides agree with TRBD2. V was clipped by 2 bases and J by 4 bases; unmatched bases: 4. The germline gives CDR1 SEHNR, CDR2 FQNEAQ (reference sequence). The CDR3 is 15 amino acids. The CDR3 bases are TGTGCCAGCAGCTTATCCGGCGGGGGGGCAGATACGCAGTATTTT. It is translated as CASSLSGGGADTQYF.

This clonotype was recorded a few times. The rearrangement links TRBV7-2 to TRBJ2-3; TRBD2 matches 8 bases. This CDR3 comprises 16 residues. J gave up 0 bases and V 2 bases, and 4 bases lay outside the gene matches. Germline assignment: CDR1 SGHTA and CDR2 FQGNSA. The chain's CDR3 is CASSLFRGGSTDTQYF. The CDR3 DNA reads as TGTGCCAGCAGCTTATTCCGGGGGGGGAGCACAGATACGCAGTATTTT.

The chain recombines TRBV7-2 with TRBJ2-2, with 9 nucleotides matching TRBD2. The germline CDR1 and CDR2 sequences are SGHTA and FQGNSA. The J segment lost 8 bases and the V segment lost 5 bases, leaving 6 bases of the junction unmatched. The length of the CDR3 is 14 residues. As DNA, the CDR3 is TGTGCCAGCAGCCTTAGCGGGAGTCCGGGGGAGCTGTTTTTT. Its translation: CASSLSGSPGELFF.

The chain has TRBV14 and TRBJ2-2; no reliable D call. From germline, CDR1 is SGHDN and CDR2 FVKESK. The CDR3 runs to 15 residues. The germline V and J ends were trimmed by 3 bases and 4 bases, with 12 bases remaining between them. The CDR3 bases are TGTGCCAGCAGCCAGGTTCTATCGGGCACCGGGGAGCTGTTTTTT. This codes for CASSQVLSGTGELFF.

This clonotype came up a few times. CDR3 nucleotides: TGCAGTGCTGAACAGGGGTTGGGCACTGAAGCTTTCTTT. Translation gives CSAEQGLGTEAFF. This chain links TRBV20-1 with TRBJ1-1; 7 bases agree with TRBD1. Germline V CDR1 and CDR2: DFQATT, SNEGSKA (reference sequence). The CDR3 length is 13 residues. V lost 5 bases to trimming and J lost 4 bases; unmatched junction nucleotides: 7.

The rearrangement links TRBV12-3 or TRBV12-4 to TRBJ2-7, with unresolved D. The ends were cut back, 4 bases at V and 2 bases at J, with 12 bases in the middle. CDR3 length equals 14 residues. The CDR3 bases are TGTGCCAGCAGTTATCCCCGGGTCCCCTACGAGCAGTACTTC. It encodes CASSYPRVPYEQYF.

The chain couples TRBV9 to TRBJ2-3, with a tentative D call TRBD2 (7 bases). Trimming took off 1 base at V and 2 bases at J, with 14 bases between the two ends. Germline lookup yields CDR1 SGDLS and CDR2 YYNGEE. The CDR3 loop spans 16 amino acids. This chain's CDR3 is CASSVSGGLSTDTQYF. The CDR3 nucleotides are TGTGCCAGCAGCGTATCCGGGGGGCTTTCCACAGATACGCAGTATTTT.

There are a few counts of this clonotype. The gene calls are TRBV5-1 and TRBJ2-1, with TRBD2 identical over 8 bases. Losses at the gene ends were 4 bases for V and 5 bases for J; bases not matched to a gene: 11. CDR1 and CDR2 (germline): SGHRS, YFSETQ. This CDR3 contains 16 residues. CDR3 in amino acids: CASSTPGLVIDNEQFF. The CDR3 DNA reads TGCGCCAGCAGCACACCGGGACTAGTCATCGACAATGAGCAGTTCTTC.

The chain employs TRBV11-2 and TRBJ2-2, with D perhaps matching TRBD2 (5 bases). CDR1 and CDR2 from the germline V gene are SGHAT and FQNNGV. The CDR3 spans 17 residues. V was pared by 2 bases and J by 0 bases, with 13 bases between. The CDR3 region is CASSLRYRTPNTGELFF. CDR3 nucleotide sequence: TGTGCCAGCAGCTTACGGTATCGGACTCCGAACACCGGGGAGCTGTTTTTT.

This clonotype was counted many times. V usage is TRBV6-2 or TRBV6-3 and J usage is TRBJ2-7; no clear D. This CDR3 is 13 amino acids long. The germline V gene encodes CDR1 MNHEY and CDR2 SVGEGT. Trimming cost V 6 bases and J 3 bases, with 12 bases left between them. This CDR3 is CASRTGWGYEQYF. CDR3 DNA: TGTGCCAGCAGGACCGGATGGGGCTACGAGCAGTACTTC.

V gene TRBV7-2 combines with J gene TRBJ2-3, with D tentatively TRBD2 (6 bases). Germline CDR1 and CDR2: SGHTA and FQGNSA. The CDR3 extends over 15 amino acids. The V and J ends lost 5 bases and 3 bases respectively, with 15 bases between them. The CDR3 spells CASSKRERSTDTQYF. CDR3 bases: TGTGCCAGCAGCAAACGGGAGAGGAGTACAGATACGCAGTATTTT. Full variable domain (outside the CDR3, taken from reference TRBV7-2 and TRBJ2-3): GAGVSQSPSNKVTEKGKDVELRCDPISGHTALYWYRQSLGQGLEFLIYFQGNSAPDKSGLPSDRFSAERTGGSVSTLTIQRTQQEDSAVYLCASSKRERSTDTQYFGPGTRLTVL.

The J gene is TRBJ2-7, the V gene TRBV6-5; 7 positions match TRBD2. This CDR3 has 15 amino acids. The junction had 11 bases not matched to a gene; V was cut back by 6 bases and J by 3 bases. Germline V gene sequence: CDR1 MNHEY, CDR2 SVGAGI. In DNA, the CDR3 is TGTGCCAGCAGACCCGATGGGGAGGGCAACTACGAGCAGTACTTC. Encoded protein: CASRPDGEGNYEQYF.